This TCR beta chain originates from a study of T cell changes during pregnancy in multiple sclerosis. The CDR3 length is 13 residues. Trimming pared 1 base from V and 4 bases from J, leaving 8 bases between. CDR1 SGDLS and CDR2 YYNGEE come from the germline V gene. Clones were sequenced by immunoSEQ multiplex PCR, and TCRdb holds only the in-frame ones, with some missing. This sample has fewer than 65,000 clones, with roughly 91% found just once. The source was peripheral blood, collected after pregnancy. The chain joins TRBV9 to TRBJ1-1; D call uncertain. This clonotype was obtained from a female donor in good health, enrolled as a control in a pregnancy study. The CDR3, as DNA: TGTGCCAGCAGCGTATTCTACGGCACTGAAGCTTTCTTT. This encodes CASSVFYGTEAFF.